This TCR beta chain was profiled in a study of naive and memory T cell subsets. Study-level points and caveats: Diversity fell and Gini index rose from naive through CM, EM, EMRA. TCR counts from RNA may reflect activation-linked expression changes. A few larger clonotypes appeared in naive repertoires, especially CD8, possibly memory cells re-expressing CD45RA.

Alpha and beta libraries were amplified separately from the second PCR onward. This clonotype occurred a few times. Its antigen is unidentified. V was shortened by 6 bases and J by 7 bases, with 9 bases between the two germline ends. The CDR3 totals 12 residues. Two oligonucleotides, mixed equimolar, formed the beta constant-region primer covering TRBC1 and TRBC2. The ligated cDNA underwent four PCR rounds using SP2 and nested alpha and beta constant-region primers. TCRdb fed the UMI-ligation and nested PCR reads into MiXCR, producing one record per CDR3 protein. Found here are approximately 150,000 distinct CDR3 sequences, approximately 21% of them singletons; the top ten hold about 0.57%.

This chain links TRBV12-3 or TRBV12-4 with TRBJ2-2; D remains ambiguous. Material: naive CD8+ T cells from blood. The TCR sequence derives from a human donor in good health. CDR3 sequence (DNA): TGTGCCAGCAGGAACTGGGACGGGGAGCTGTTTTTT. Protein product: CASRNWDGELFF.